Presented here are 29 T cell receptor beta chains from one specimen sequenced in a study of T cell repertoires in cytomegalovirus infection. Which antigens these TCRs recognize remains unknown. TCRdb reprocessed the reads via MiXCR and lists one record per CDR3 protein. The sample comprises roughly 990,000 distinct CDR3 sequences, 30% to 40% of which are singletons, and 11% to 15% rests with the top ten. Sequencing used cultured CD8+ T cells from PBMCs, obtained from culture after CMV antigen stimulation. These receptor sequences come from a human donor in good health (CMV status not recorded). Some clones in this sample may be carry-over from other donors' samples.

This clonotype was counted only a few times. This chain links TRBV12-3 or TRBV12-4 with TRBJ2-3, with 9 bases matching TRBD1. Germline trimming cut 3 bases from V and 4 bases from J; bases unmatched to any gene: 14. The CDR3 extends over 18 amino acids. The CDR3 sequence: CASSFVPGQGASADTQYF. The CDR3 region has the DNA TGTGCCAGCAGTTTCGTCCCGGGACAGGGAGCTTCCGCAGATACGCAGTATTTT.

The chain links TRBV6-2 or TRBV6-3 to TRBJ2-1; 7 bases are a match to TRBD1. Germline CDR1 reads MNHEY; CDR2 reads SVGEGT. V dropped 0 bases and J dropped 4; count of bases not matched to a gene: 9. The CDR3 is 17 amino acids. Written as DNA, the CDR3 is TGTGCCAGCAGTTACTCGAGGCGAGGGGGCCAGTACAATGAGCAGTTCTTC. It encodes CASSYSRRGGQYNEQFF.

The chain recombines TRBV2 with TRBJ1-1, with a weak D call TRBD1 (6 bases). V was shortened by 3 bases and J by 0 bases, with 8 bases between the two germline ends. The CDR3 totals 14 residues. Germline V gene sequence: CDR1 SNHLY, CDR2 FYNNEI. The CDR3 DNA reads TGTGCCAGCAGTGAGGGGGCGATGAACACTGAAGCTTTCTTT. As protein: CASSEGAMNTEAFF.

This clonotype occurred once. The chain carries TRBV4-1 and TRBJ2-1; 7 bases line up with TRBD1. The CDR3 sequence is 15 residues long. The trim removed 0 bases at V and 5 bases at J, leaving 4 bases unmatched. Germline V gene lookup returns CDR1 MGHRA and CDR2 YSYEKL. The DNA for the CDR3 is TGCGCCAGCAGCCAAGAAAGGGGGCTGAACAATGAGCAGTTCTTC. This encodes CASSQERGLNNEQFF.

The chain is built from TRBV7-6 and TRBJ1-5; 10 nucleotides match TRBD1. Trimming cost V 4 bases and J 5 bases; bases outside gene matches: 5. The germline gives CDR1 SGHVS, CDR2 FNYEAQ. This CDR3 has 15 residues. Here the CDR3 DNA reads TGTGCCAGCAGCTCGGGACAGGGGTACGATCAGCCCCAGCATTTT. This encodes CASSSGQGYDQPQHF.

This clonotype came up once. V usage is TRBV6-9 and J usage is TRBJ1-5; 10 nucleotides line up with TRBD1. Germline CDR1 MNHGY, CDR2 SVAAGI. J lost 5 bases, V lost 6 bases, and 7 bases had no gene match. The CDR3 extends over 15 amino acids. In nucleotides, the CDR3 is TGTGCCAGCAGGTTACCGGGACAGGGGTATCAGCCCCAGCATTTT. Amino acid sequence: CASRLPGQGYQPQHF.

The chain is built from TRBV5-5 and TRBJ1-1; TRBD1 aligns across 7 bases. The CDR3 is made up of 13 amino acids. After removal of 4 bases from V and 6 bases from J, the junction contained 6 bases not matched to a gene. Germline values: CDR1 SGHKS, CDR2 YYEKEE (reference sequence). CDR3 residues: CASSPGQTPEAFF. DNA for the CDR3: TGTGCCAGCAGCCCGGGACAGACACCTGAAGCTTTCTTT. Looking up the rest from reference TRBV5-5 and TRBJ1-1 gives the full variable domain: DAGVTQSPTHLIKTRGQQVTLRCSPISGHKSVSWYQQVLGQGPQFIFQYYEKEERGRGNFPDRFSARQFPNYSSELNVNALLLGDSALYLCASSPGQTPEAFFGQGTRLTVV.

V gene TRBV20-1 combines with J gene TRBJ1-4; 8 positions match TRBD1. The J segment lost 7 bases and the V segment lost 7 bases, leaving 14 bases of the junction unmatched. This CDR3 has 15 amino acids. Looked up from germline, CDR1 is DFQATT and CDR2 is SNEGSKA (reference sequence). CDR3 loop: CSVRLRGLFGEKLFF. CDR3 in DNA: TGCAGTGTTCGTCTCAGGGGGCTTTTCGGTGAAAAACTGTTTTTT.

The chain recombines TRBV7-6 with TRBJ2-7; D gene unclear. With 5 bases removed from V and 2 bases from J, the gap between germline ends came to 13 bases. The germline V gene has CDR1 SGHVS and CDR2 FNYEAQ. The CDR3 loop spans 14 amino acids. The CDR3 sequence is CASSARTAPYEQYV. The CDR3 coding sequence is TGTGCCAGCAGCGCAAGGACGGCTCCCTACGAGCAGTACGTC.

The V gene is TRBV12-3 or TRBV12-4, the J gene TRBJ1-2, with D possibly TRBD1 on 5 matching bases. This CDR3 spans 14 amino acids. V lost 6 bases and J 4 bases, leaving 15 bases between the germline ends. This CDR3 is CASSPTESTYGYTF. CDR3 bases: TGTGCCAGCAGCCCGACAGAGTCCACCTATGGCTACACCTTC.

At least ten counts were recorded for this clonotype. V gene TRBV7-2 combines with J gene TRBJ1-3; D not certain. Germline loops: CDR1 SGHTA, CDR2 FQGNSA. Trimming left V 2 bases short and J 0 bases short, with 14 bases between. There are 17 residues in the CDR3. Here the CDR3 reads CASSLYGLGSSGNTIYF. CDR3 nucleotide sequence: TGTGCCAGCAGCTTATACGGACTGGGGTCCTCTGGAAACACCATATATTTT. The variable domain in full, with the rest retrieved from reference TRBV7-2 and TRBJ1-3, is GAGVSQSPSNKVTEKGKDVELRCDPISGHTALYWYRQSLGQGLEFLIYFQGNSAPDKSGLPSDRFSAERTGGSVSTLTIQRTQQEDSAVYLCASSLYGLGSSGNTIYFGEGSWLTVV.

The chain recombines TRBV5-6 with TRBJ2-7; 7 nucleotides agree with TRBD1. V was pared by 2 bases and J by 2 bases, with 4 bases of the junction left unmatched. The CDR3 is 14 amino acids. The germline CDR1 and CDR2 sequences are SGHDT and YYEEEE. The CDR3 protein is CASSFSGQTYEQYF. The CDR3 DNA is TGTGCCAGCAGCTTCTCGGGACAGACCTACGAGCAGTACTTC. Variable domain in full (rest from reference TRBV5-6 and TRBJ2-7): DAGVTQSPTHLIKTRGQQVTLRCSPKSGHDTVSWYQQALGQGPQFIFQYYEEEERQRGNFPDRFSGHQFPNYSSELNVNALLLGDSALYLCASSFSGQTYEQYFGPGTRLTVT.

The V gene is TRBV5-6, the J gene TRBJ1-5; TRBD1 agrees at 7 bases. The CDR3 length is 16 residues. Germline V gives CDR1 SGHDT, CDR2 YYEEEE. V was clipped by 0 bases and J by 3 bases; unmatched bases: 6. The CDR3 DNA reads TGTGCCAGCAGCTTGGAAGCCAGGGGGGACAATCAGCCCCAGCATTTT. Protein: CASSLEARGDNQPQHF. Together with reference TRBV5-6 and TRBJ1-5, the CDR3 gives the full variable domain: DAGVTQSPTHLIKTRGQQVTLRCSPKSGHDTVSWYQQALGQGPQFIFQYYEEEERQRGNFPDRFSGHQFPNYSSELNVNALLLGDSALYLCASSLEARGDNQPQHFGDGTRLSIL.

The chain carries TRBV7-9 and TRBJ1-2; 9 bases are shared with TRBD1. Per germline, CDR1 SEHNR and CDR2 FQNEAQ (reference sequence). J lost 6 bases, V lost 8 bases, and 13 bases had no gene match. The CDR3 consists of 15 residues. CDR3 amino acids: CASELSRDREDGYTF. CDR3 DNA sequence: TGTGCCAGCGAACTGTCCCGGGACAGGGAGGATGGCTACACCTTC.

V is TRBV13 and J is TRBJ2-1; a possible D gene is TRBD1 (7 bases). V lost 5 bases, J lost 9 bases, and 26 bases lay in between. CDR3 length equals 17 residues. Germline V gene sequence: CDR1 PRHDT, CDR2 FYEKMQ (reference sequence). The CDR3: CASSAGTDQSLDIEQFF. The CDR3 nucleotides are TGTGCCAGCAGCGCGGGGACAGATCAGTCCCTGGACATTGAGCAGTTCTTC. The full variable domain, completed using reference TRBV13 and TRBJ2-1, is AAGVIQSPRHLIKEKRETATLKCYPIPRHDTVYWYQQGPGQDPQFLISFYEKMQSDKGSIPDRFSAQQFSDYHSELNMSSLELGDSALYFCASSAGTDQSLDIEQFFGPGTRLTVL.

The gene calls are TRBV24-1 and TRBJ1-5; D is uncertain. CDR1 is KGHDR, CDR2 SFDVKD, per germline. V was pared by 3 bases and J by 10 bases, with 15 bases between. This CDR3 spans 14 amino acids. In nucleotides, the CDR3 is TGTGCCACCAGTGATGATACCTCCTGGGGTCCCCAGCATTTT. It yields the protein CATSDDTSWGPQHF.

This clonotype was counted a few times. This chain uses TRBV25-1 with TRBJ2-7; a possible D gene is TRBD1 (6 bases). With 3 bases removed from V and 2 bases from J, the gap between germline ends came to 17 bases. Germline V lookup: CDR1 MGHDK, CDR2 SYGVNS. The CDR3 runs 16 residues. The CDR3 spells CASSDPQGHPPYEQYF. The CDR3 nucleotides are TGTGCCAGCAGTGATCCACAGGGCCATCCTCCCTACGAGCAGTACTTC.

This clonotype was seen ten or more times. V and J are TRBV4-3 and TRBJ2-7; D may be TRBD2 (5 bases). This CDR3 is 16 amino acids long. Trimming took off 0 bases at V and 7 bases at J, with 19 bases between the two ends. Per the germline V gene, CDR1 is LGHNA and CDR2 is YSLEER. The CDR3 loop reads CASSQDTGSLFIEQYV. DNA for the CDR3: TGCGCCAGCAGCCAAGATACGGGGTCCCTATTTATAGAGCAGTACGTC.

This clonotype was observed many times. The CDR3 is CASSRLAGGAQETQYF. Here the CDR3 DNA reads TGCGCCAGCAGCCGCCTAGCTGGCGGGGCTCAAGAGACCCAGTACTTC. V is TRBV4-1 and J is TRBJ2-5; TRBD2 is a possible D gene (6 bases). There are 16 residues in the CDR3. Germline V gene data show CDR1 as MGHRA and CDR2 as YSYEKL. V was pared by 4 bases and J by 2 bases, with 17 bases between.

The chain uses TRBV6-2 or TRBV6-3 and TRBJ2-3; TRBD2 agrees at 8 bases. Germline V gives CDR1 MNHEY, CDR2 SVGEGT. The CDR3 totals 15 residues. The junction had 9 bases not matched to a gene; V was cut back by 4 bases and J by 6 bases. CDR3 DNA sequence: TGTGCCAGCAGTTCGAGCGGGGGCCTTTCGGATACGCAGTATTTT. This encodes CASSSSGGLSDTQYF.

The CDR3 DNA follows: TGTGCCAGCAGTCCCAGACTAGCGGGGGCCTCCTACGAGCAGTACGTC. Residues: CASSPRLAGASYEQYV. The rearrangement uses TRBV6-2 or TRBV6-3 and TRBJ2-7; 12 nucleotides match TRBD2. The germline V gene encodes CDR1 MNHEY and CDR2 SVGEGT. The CDR3 is 16 amino acids. The V gene end was trimmed by 5 bases and the J gene end by 0 bases; junction bases not matched to a gene: 5.

The chain uses TRBV19 and TRBJ1-1; possibly TRBD1 for D (6 bases). Trimming took 9 bases from V and 3 from J, leaving 23 bases between them. The CDR3 spans 16 residues. Germline CDR1 reads LNHDA; CDR2 reads SQIVND (reference sequence). The DNA of the CDR3 is TGTGCCAGCAGGGACATCAAAAGCCCCGGGGACACTGAAGCTTTCTTT. Translated, it gives CASRDIKSPGDTEAFF.

This clonotype was detected only a few times. V usage is TRBV12-3 or TRBV12-4 and J usage is TRBJ1-4; D is unclear. This CDR3 has 11 amino acids. V lost 3 bases, J lost 10 bases, and 6 bases lay in between. The CDR3 loop reads CASSFAGKLFF. The CDR3 DNA is TGTGCCAGCAGTTTCGCTGGAAAACTGTTTTTT.

This clonotype was seen a few times. V and J are TRBV9 and TRBJ2-1, with D maybe TRBD2 (5 bases). Germline assignment: CDR1 SGDLS and CDR2 YYNGEE. Trimming removed 0 bases at V and 2 bases at J, with 6 bases between. The CDR3 is 14 residues long. The CDR3 region has the DNA TGTGCCAGCAGCGTAGCGGGAACCTACAATGAGCAGTTCTTC. Encoded protein: CASSVAGTYNEQFF.

This clonotype has only a few counts. This chain links TRBV7-7 with TRBJ1-1; possible D gene TRBD1, 5 bases. In germline, CDR1 is SSHAT, CDR2 FNYEAQ (reference sequence). This CDR3 comprises 14 residues. Trimming took 2 bases from V and 5 from J, leaving 12 bases between them. As DNA, the CDR3 is TGTGCCAGCAGCTTAAGCGCAGGGTGGACTGAAGCTTTCTTT. It is translated as CASSLSAGWTEAFF. The full variable domain, in which reference TRBV7-7 and TRBJ1-1 provide the parts outside the CDR3, is GAGVSQSPRYKVTKRGQDVTLRCDPISSHATLYWYQQALGQGPEFLTYFNYEAQPDKSGLPSDRFSAERPEGSISTLTIQRTEQRDSAMYRCASSLSAGWTEAFFGQGTRLTVV.

This chain connects TRBV7-9 to TRBJ2-1; D unclear. The germline V and J ends were trimmed by 7 bases and 9 bases, with 10 bases remaining between them. In germline, CDR1 is SEHNR, CDR2 FQNEAQ (reference sequence). This CDR3 has 11 residues. CDR3 sequence reads: CASIARSEQFF. DNA for the CDR3: TGTGCCAGCATCGCACGGTCTGAGCAGTTCTTC.

The rearrangement uses TRBV19 and TRBJ2-1; 8 bases line up with TRBD1. Per the germline V gene, CDR1 is LNHDA and CDR2 is SQIVND (reference sequence). CDR3 length equals 13 residues. J lost 4 bases, V lost 6 bases, and 2 bases had no gene match. CDR3 sequence reads: CASSRQGYNEQFF. Written as DNA, the CDR3 is TGTGCCAGTAGCCGACAGGGGTACAATGAGCAGTTCTTC. The full variable domain, in which reference TRBV19 and TRBJ2-1 provide the parts outside the CDR3, is DGGITQSPKYLFRKEGQNVTLSCEQNLNHDAMYWYRQDPGQGLRLIYYSQIVNDFQKGDIAEGYSVSREKKESFPLTVTSAQKNPTAFYLCASSRQGYNEQFFGPGTRLTVL.

The chain uses TRBV20-1 and TRBJ1-6; unclear D gene. CDR3 length equals 14 residues. The V end lost 0 bases, the J end lost 8 bases, and 11 bases lay between the germline ends. Germline CDR1 is DFQATT and CDR2 is SNEGSKA (reference sequence). The CDR3 here is CSARERKTYSPLHF. In nucleotides, the CDR3 is TGCAGTGCTAGAGAACGGAAGACGTATTCACCCCTCCACTTT.

V usage is TRBV27 and J usage is TRBJ1-4; no definite D call. Germline V CDR1 and CDR2: MNHEY, SMNVEV (reference sequence). The CDR3 runs to 13 residues. Trimming stripped 11 bases from V and 0 bases from J, with 10 bases between. The CDR3 DNA follows: TGTGCCGGAACAGCTCCAACTAATGAAAAACTGTTTTTT. Its protein product is CAGTAPTNEKLFF.